This T cell receptor beta chain was observed in a study of siplizumab effects on memory and regulatory T cells. Comments on this clone: Its antigen is not identified.

With 0 bases removed from V and 6 bases from J, the gap between germline ends came to 15 bases. The germline CDR1 and CDR2 sequences are SGHAT and FQNNGV. The CDR3 totals 16 residues. Broader study findings: Mapping to unstimulated subsets was achieved for only a minor fraction of alloreactive clones.

Using immunoSEQ multiplex PCR, the repertoire was profiled, and TCRdb retains in-frame clones only, with some absent. The sample records some 99,000 clones, 92% being singletons. The chain combines TRBV11-2 with TRBJ1-5; a weak D match, TRBD1 (5 bases). This clonotype originated in a human donor in good health. Specimen: Tregs sorted from blood. CDR3 DNA: TGTGCCAGCAGCTTAGAATCTGGGGGACGGGGTCAGCCCCAGCATTTT. Its translation: CASSLESGGRGQPQHF.